This T cell receptor (beta chain) was recorded in a study of molecular identifiers for immune sequencing clone quantification. Study results and limitations: Over 99% of effector molecules, yet under 1% of naive-cell molecules, were held by clones above 20 RNA copies. Spiked Jurkat TCR RNA equal to one cell could reportedly be picked out among 1 million or so naive cells.

Sorting defined naive CD8 T cells as CD8+CD4-CCR7+CD45RA+. Remarks on this clonotype: The antigen is undetermined.

Generation of bulk TCR libraries relied on previously described methods and listed TCR primers. TCRdb recomputed calls from the PCR reads with MiXCR, one row per CDR3 protein. This sample has around 300,000 distinct CDR3 sequences; 24% occur once, and the top ten carry 0.65% to 0.75%. The germline V gene has CDR1 MNHEY and CDR2 SMNVEV (reference sequence). Trimming removed 2 bases from V and 3 bases from J, with 11 bases in between. This CDR3 contains 14 residues. The sample taken for sequencing was naive CD8+ T cells from blood, with Jurkat cell RNA spiked in. Subset meaning: FACS-sorted CD8+CD4-CCR7+CD45RA+ naive T cells. This clonotype was sampled from a human donor in good health. Some libraries in this study had Jurkat cell RNA spiked in. The rearrangement uses TRBV27 and TRBJ2-7, with D possibly being TRBD2 (6 bases). CDR3 region: CASSLMGGVYEQYF. The CDR3 DNA is TGTGCCAGCAGTTTAATGGGGGGAGTCTACGAGCAGTACTTC.